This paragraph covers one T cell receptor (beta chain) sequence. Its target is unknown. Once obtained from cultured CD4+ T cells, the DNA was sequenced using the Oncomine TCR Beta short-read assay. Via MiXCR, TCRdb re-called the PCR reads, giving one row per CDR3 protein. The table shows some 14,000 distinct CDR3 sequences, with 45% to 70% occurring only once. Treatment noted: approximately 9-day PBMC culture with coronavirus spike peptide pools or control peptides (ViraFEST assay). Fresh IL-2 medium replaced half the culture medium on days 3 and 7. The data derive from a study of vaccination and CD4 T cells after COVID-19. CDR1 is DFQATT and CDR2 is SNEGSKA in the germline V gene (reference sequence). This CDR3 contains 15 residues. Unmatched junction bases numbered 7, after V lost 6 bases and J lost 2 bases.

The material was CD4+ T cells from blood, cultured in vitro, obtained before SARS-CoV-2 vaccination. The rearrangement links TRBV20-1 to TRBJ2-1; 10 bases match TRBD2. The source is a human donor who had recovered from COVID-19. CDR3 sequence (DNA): TGCAGTGCCACAGAAGCGGGGGGGCCCTACAATGAGCAGTTCTTC. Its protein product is CSATEAGGPYNEQFF.